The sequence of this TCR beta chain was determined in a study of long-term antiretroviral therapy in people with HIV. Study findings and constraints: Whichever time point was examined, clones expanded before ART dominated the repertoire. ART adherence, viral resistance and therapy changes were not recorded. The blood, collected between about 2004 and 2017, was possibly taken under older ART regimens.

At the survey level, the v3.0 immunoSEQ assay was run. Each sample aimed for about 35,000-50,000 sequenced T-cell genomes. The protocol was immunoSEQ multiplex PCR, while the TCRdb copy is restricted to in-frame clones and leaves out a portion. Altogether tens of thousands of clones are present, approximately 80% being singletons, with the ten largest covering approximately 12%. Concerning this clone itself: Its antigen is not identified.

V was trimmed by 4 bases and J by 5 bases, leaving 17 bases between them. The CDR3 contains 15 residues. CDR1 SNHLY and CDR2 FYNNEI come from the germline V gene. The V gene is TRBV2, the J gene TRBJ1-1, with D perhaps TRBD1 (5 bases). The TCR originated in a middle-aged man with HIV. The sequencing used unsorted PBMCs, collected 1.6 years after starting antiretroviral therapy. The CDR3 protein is CASSVRLGTETEAFF. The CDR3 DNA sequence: TGTGCCAGCAGTGTCCGTCTTGGGACGGAAACTGAAGCTTTCTTT.